This T cell receptor beta chain comes out of a study of CD8+CD57+ T cells in acquired aplastic anemia. The template for TCR beta VDJ and CDR3 sequence profiling was genomic DNA. TCRdb itself ran the reads through MiXCR, one entry per CDR3 protein. The sample shows about 80,000 distinct CDR3 sequences, under 50% of them seen only once. The sample holds a few counts of this clonotype. Its matching antigen is unknown. The V gene's germline CDR1 is LNHNV and CDR2 YYDKDF (reference sequence). This CDR3 contains 13 residues. Trimming cost V 3 bases and J 6 bases, with 10 bases left between them. Study findings and constraints: Between the patient and control groups, CD8+ Simpson's diversity did not differ significantly.

Source material: sorted CD4+, CD8+, or CD8+CD57+ T cells (not recorded which) from PBMCs. The J gene is TRBJ2-3, the V gene TRBV15; D not resolved. The sequence derives from a human donor in good health, serving as a control. The CDR3, as DNA: TGTGCCACCAGCAGGGACCCTCGGGATACGCAGTATTTT. Translation: CATSRDPRDTQYF. Supplemented by reference TRBV15 and TRBJ2-3, the full variable domain reads DAMVIQNPRYQVTQFGKPVTLSCSQTLNHNVMYWYQQKSSQAPKLLFHYYDKDFNNEADTPDNFQSRRPNTSFCFLDIRSPGLGDTAMYLCATSRDPRDTQYFGPGTRLTVL.